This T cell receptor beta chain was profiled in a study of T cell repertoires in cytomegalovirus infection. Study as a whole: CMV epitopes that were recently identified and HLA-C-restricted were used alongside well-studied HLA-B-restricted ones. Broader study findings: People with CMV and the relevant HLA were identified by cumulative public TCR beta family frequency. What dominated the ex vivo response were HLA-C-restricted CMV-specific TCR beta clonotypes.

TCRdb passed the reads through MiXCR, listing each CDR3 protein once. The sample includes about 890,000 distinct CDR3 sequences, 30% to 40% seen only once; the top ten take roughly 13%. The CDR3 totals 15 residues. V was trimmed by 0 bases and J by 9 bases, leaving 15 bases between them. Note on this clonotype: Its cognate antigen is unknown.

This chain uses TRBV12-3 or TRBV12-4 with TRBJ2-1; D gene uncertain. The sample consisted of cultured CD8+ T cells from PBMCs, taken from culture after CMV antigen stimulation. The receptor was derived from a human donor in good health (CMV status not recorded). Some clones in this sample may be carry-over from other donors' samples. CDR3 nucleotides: TGTGCCAGCAGTTTAGCTGCCGGGCCCCGAGGTGAGCAGTTCTTC. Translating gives CASSLAAGPRGEQFF.